Below are 19 T cell receptor beta chains sequenced from a single sample in a study of OX40 agonist ivuxolimab in advanced cancers. This table comes from immunoSEQ multiplex PCR, and its TCRdb copy is limited to in-frame clones, with some not included. This repertoire shows approximately 50,000 clones, 80% to 90% found once; its top ten account for about 0.73%. This specimen was CD4+ or CD8+ T cells sorted from blood, taken in a trial of the OX40 agonist ivuxolimab. The source is an adult with an advanced solid tumor such as melanoma, head and neck, liver or kidney cancer.

The chain is built from TRBV27 and TRBJ1-4; 7 positions agree with TRBD1. Trimming cost V 4 bases and J 7 bases; bases outside gene matches: 9. Germline V gene sequence: CDR1 MNHEY, CDR2 SMNVEV (reference sequence). CDR3 length equals 15 residues. CDR3 protein: CASSYIRGGSEKLFF. The DNA of the CDR3 is TGTGCCAGCAGTTATATCAGGGGGGGGAGTGAAAAACTGTTTTTT.

This clone was seen a single time. The chain has TRBV2 and TRBJ2-5, with 7 nucleotides matching TRBD1. With V trimmed by 5 bases and J by 0 bases, 6 bases remained unmatched. There are 15 residues in the CDR3. Germline lookup yields CDR1 SNHLY and CDR2 FYNNEI. The CDR3 reads CASSQTGAHQETQYF. The CDR3 bases are TGTGCCAGCAGTCAAACAGGGGCGCACCAAGAGACCCAGTACTTC.

J is TRBJ1-4 and V is TRBV7-6; D remains unclear. Germline V gene data show CDR1 as SGHVS and CDR2 as FNYEAQ. The CDR3 extends over 11 amino acids. V was cut by 1 base and J by 10 bases, with 4 bases left in between. CDR3 in amino acids: CASSLEGKLFF. CDR3 coding DNA: TGTGCCAGCAGCTTAGAGGGAAAACTGTTTTTT.

The chain carries TRBV2 and TRBJ2-5; TRBD2 agrees at 11 bases. The germline V gene has CDR1 SNHLY and CDR2 FYNNEI. The CDR3 sequence is 15 residues long. V shed 2 bases, J shed 4 bases, and the junction held 3 bases outside the gene matches. CDR3 residues: CASSEIAGGGETQYF. CDR3 coding DNA: TGTGCCAGCAGTGAAATAGCGGGAGGGGGAGAGACCCAGTACTTC.

Concerning this clone itself: At one end, the junction sequence differs from germline, possibly due to a read error. The chain uses TRBV7-7 and TRBJ2-3, with 8 bases matching TRBD2. Germline assignment: CDR1 SSHAT and CDR2 FNYEAQ (reference sequence). The CDR3 runs 14 residues. The CDR3 sequence is CASSLDRTSLSQYF. The CDR3, as DNA: TGTGCTAGCAGCTTAGACCGGACTAGCCTGTCGCAGTATTTT.

The sample holds a few counts of this clone. The V gene is TRBV6-1, the J gene TRBJ1-1, with D possibly TRBD1 on 5 matching bases. The CDR3 totals 13 residues. The V and J ends lost 4 bases and 2 bases respectively, with 8 bases between them. The germline V gene has CDR1 MNHNS and CDR2 SASEGT. DNA of the CDR3: TGTGCCAGCAGTGCGGGACCCAACACTGAAGCTTTCTTT. Translation: CASSAGPNTEAFF.

The V call is TRBV30, the J call TRBJ1-5; D uncertain. V lost 3 bases, J lost 0 bases, and 6 bases lay in between. Germline loops: CDR1 GTSNPN, CDR2 SVGIG (reference sequence). The CDR3 loop spans 13 amino acids. CDR3 nucleotide sequence: TGTGCCTGGAGAGGCTTTAGCAATCAGCCCCAGCATTTT. As protein: CAWRGFSNQPQHF.

Notes on this clone: The germline gene is not matched at one end of the junction; a read error may be the cause. V usage is TRBV6-1 and J usage is TRBJ2-5; 10 nucleotides match TRBD2. The CDR3 consists of 13 residues. CDR1 and CDR2 from the germline V gene are MNHNS and SASEGT. The CDR3 sequence is CTSSWTSGETQYF. CDR3 DNA: TGTACCAGCAGTTGGACTAGCGGAGAGACCCAGTACTTC.

The V and J genes are TRBV7-9 and TRBJ2-5, with TRBD2 matching 10 bases. This CDR3 has 16 residues. Trimming removed 5 bases from V and 5 bases from J; junction bases left unmatched: 11. The germline V gene encodes CDR1 SEHNR and CDR2 FQNEAQ (reference sequence). The CDR3 DNA sequence: TGTGCCAGCAGCCCTACCCTAGCGGGGGTCCGGGAGACCCAGTACTTC. It codes for CASSPTLAGVRETQYF.

The CDR3 here is CASSELRHSYEQYF. The CDR3 coding sequence is TGTGCCAGCAGTGAATTGAGACACAGCTACGAGCAGTACTTC. The rearrangement links TRBV25-1 to TRBJ2-7; D ambiguous. From germline, CDR1 is MGHDK and CDR2 SYGVNS. The V end lost 1 base, the J end lost 3 bases, and 10 bases lay between the germline ends. The CDR3 runs to 14 residues.

This clone was recorded once. The genes are TRBV5-6 and TRBJ2-7; weak D call: TRBD2 (7 bases). V lost 7 bases to trimming and J lost 7 bases, with 24 bases between them. Germline CDR1 is SGHDT and CDR2 is YYEEEE. The CDR3 has 15 amino acids. The CDR3 spells CASRRGEGGLNEQYF. CDR3 DNA sequence: TGTGCCAGCCGAAGAGGAGAGGGGGGGCTGAATGAGCAGTACTTC.

This chain connects TRBV6-6 to TRBJ2-7, with D unclear. This CDR3 spans 13 amino acids. V lost 5 bases and J lost 6, with 14 bases in between. Germline CDR1 reads MNHNY; CDR2 reads SVGAGI (reference sequence). CDR3 sequence: CASSRAASPEQYF. In DNA form, the CDR3 reads TGTGCCAGCAGTCGGGCCGCTAGTCCCGAGCAGTACTTC.

The chain employs TRBV4-2 and TRBJ2-1, with 15 bases matching TRBD2. The CDR3 spans 18 residues. Looked up from germline, CDR1 is LGHNA and CDR2 is YNFKEQ. After removal of 1 base from V and 6 bases from J, the junction contained 7 bases not matched to a gene. CDR3 loop: CASSQGPRTSGRANEQFF. The CDR3 DNA sequence: TGTGCCAGCAGCCAAGGCCCCCGGACTAGCGGGAGGGCCAATGAGCAGTTCTTC.

To note about this clone: The sample has other DNA sequences that encode this CDR3 too. The rearrangement links TRBV30 to TRBJ1-2; D is undetermined. The length of the CDR3 is 13 residues. The V gene lost 2 bases and the J gene lost 7 bases, with 14 bases spanning the gap. CDR1 is GTSNPN, CDR2 SVGIG, per germline (reference sequence). The CDR3 loop reads CAWSWGGVGGYTF. The CDR3 DNA sequence: TGTGCCTGGAGTTGGGGTGGGGTGGGTGGCTACACCTTC.

CDR3 nucleotides: TGCAGCGTCTCAAAAGCGGGAGGGTCCTACGAGCAGTACTTC. Protein: CSVSKAGGSYEQYF. The chain combines TRBV29-1 with TRBJ2-7, with 10 bases aligning to TRBD2. J was trimmed by 1 base and V by 6 bases; bases with no gene match: 6. Germline V gene sequence: CDR1 SQVTM, CDR2 ANQGSEA. There are 14 residues in the CDR3.

The rearrangement uses TRBV7-2 and TRBJ1-1, with D possibly TRBD1 on 6 matching bases. Trimming took off 2 bases at V and 8 bases at J, with 12 bases between the two ends. The CDR3 sequence is 13 residues long. Per the germline V gene, CDR1 is SGHTA and CDR2 is FQGNSA. Here the CDR3 DNA reads TGTGCCAGCAGCTTACTTACAGGGCAAGAAGCTTTCTTT. Its translation is CASSLLTGQEAFF.

The chain carries TRBV9 and TRBJ2-1; weak D call: TRBD2 (5 bases). The CDR3 consists of 14 residues. Trimming removed 3 bases at V and 8 bases at J, with 15 bases between. The germline V gene encodes CDR1 SGDLS and CDR2 YYNGEE. CDR3: CASSAGLSRDEQFF. Here the CDR3 DNA reads TGTGCCAGCAGCGCAGGACTCTCGCGGGATGAGCAGTTCTTC.

The chain is built from TRBV11-2 and TRBJ2-7; 10 bases match TRBD2. The CDR3 consists of 14 residues. V was clipped by 3 bases and J by 3 bases; unmatched bases: 2. CDR1 is SGHAT, CDR2 FQNNGV, per germline. The DNA of the CDR3 is TGTGCCAGCAGCTTTTCTAGCGGGAGCTACGAGCAGTACTTC. Translation gives CASSFSSGSYEQYF.

The J gene is TRBJ2-3, the V gene TRBV7-2; D is unclear. The germline V gene encodes CDR1 SGHTA and CDR2 FQGNSA. The V end lost 1 base, the J end lost 5 bases, and 4 bases lay between the germline ends. There are 12 residues in the CDR3. CDR3 nucleotide sequence: TGTGCCAGCAGCTTAGTAGGAGATACGCAGTATTTT. Protein sequence: CASSLVGDTQYF. Filled out from reference TRBV7-2 and TRBJ2-3, the complete variable domain reads GAGVSQSPSNKVTEKGKDVELRCDPISGHTALYWYRQSLGQGLEFLIYFQGNSAPDKSGLPSDRFSAERTGGSVSTLTIQRTQQEDSAVYLCASSLVGDTQYFGPGTRLTVL.